What follows is one T cell receptor beta chain and its context. Its antigen is not known. The cDNA was synthesized by means of template-switch 5'RACE, which was carried out with 10-nucleotide random UMIs. In TCRdb, the 5' RACE reads were re-called with MiXCR into one record per CDR3 protein. This sample has tens of thousands of distinct CDR3 sequences, with roughly 4.4% found just once. These data originate in a study of neurological immune-mediated disorders. Study observations and caveats: The authors found no clinical or MRI feature associated with the multiple sclerosis repertoire cluster.

The sequenced sample consisted of PBMCs. This receptor was obtained from a woman aged 60-75 years with multiple sclerosis.

This chain's CDR3 is CASSLDSIRANEQFF. The DNA for the CDR3 is TGCGCCAGCAGCTTGGACAGCATTAGGGCGAATGAGCAGTTCTTC. The chain is built from TRBV5-1 and TRBJ2-1; D gene uncertain. Germline V gene data show CDR1 as SGHRS and CDR2 as YFSETQ. V lost 0 bases to trimming and J lost 7 bases, with 14 bases between them. CDR3 length equals 15 residues.